This T cell receptor (beta chain) derives from a study of control samples from healthy donors and cancer patients. Using immunoSEQ multiplex PCR, the repertoire was profiled, and TCRdb retains in-frame clones only, with some absent. The sample has about 130,000 clones, 88% seen once. The CDR3 runs to 14 residues. The V and J ends lost 5 bases and 3 bases, in that order; junction bases with no gene match: 2. Germline CDR1 and CDR2: SGHTA and FQGNSA. This clone appeared a few times. The chain joins TRBV7-2 to TRBJ2-3; 10 bases fit TRBD1. The sequence came from a man in his forties or fifties in good health. The source material was blood. This CDR3 is CASSPGQGTDTQYF. CDR3 coding DNA: TGTGCCAGCAGCCCGGGACAGGGGACAGATACGCAGTATTTT.